These 8 T cell receptor beta chains were sequenced from one sample in a study of blood T cell repertoires in COVID-19. Produced via immunoSEQ multiplex PCR; TCRdb's table is partial and in-frame only. This table has approximately 63,000 clones, 86% appearing once. Sequencing input: peripheral blood. All receptors derive from a woman of 80 years or more with acute or convalescent COVID-19.

V gene TRBV19 combines with J gene TRBJ2-5; tentatively, D is TRBD2 (7 bases). V was shortened by 5 bases and J by 4 bases, with 20 bases between the two germline ends. The CDR3 is 16 residues long. The germline V gene has CDR1 LNHDA and CDR2 SQIVND (reference sequence). CDR3 loop: CASSPFRGAGVETQYF. The DNA for the CDR3 is TGTGCCAGTAGTCCTTTCCGGGGGGCAGGGGTAGAGACCCAGTACTTC.

This clone appeared once. CDR3 in DNA: TGTGCCAGCAGCCAAGATCCGAACAGGGGGCGAGAGACCCAGTACTTC. Residues: CASSQDPNRGRETQYF. The chain carries TRBV3-1 (or the pseudogene TRBV3-2) and TRBJ2-5; 9 nucleotides match TRBD1. CDR3 size: 16 residues. Germline CDR1 and CDR2: LGHDT and YNNKEL (reference sequence). With 0 bases clipped from V and 4 bases from J, the junction kept 6 bases outside the gene matches.

The chain carries TRBV7-2 and TRBJ2-3; possible D gene TRBD2, 6 bases. V was trimmed by 7 bases and J by 5 bases, leaving 16 bases between them. The CDR3 loop spans 14 amino acids. Germline CDR1 and CDR2: SGHTA and FQGNSA. CDR3 sequence: CASKPGDHIDTQYF. CDR3 bases: TGTGCCAGCAAACCGGGGGACCACATAGATACGCAGTATTTT.

This sequence joins TRBV9 and TRBJ2-3; 9 bases agree with TRBD2. Germline CDR1 SGDLS, CDR2 YYNGEE. The CDR3 extends over 15 amino acids. The V and J ends lost 4 bases and 5 bases, in that order; junction bases with no gene match: 8. This CDR3 is CASSWRGGRGDTQYF. CDR3 nucleotide sequence: TGTGCCAGCAGCTGGCGGGGGGGCCGTGGAGATACGCAGTATTTT.

This sequence joins TRBV19 and TRBJ2-3, with TRBD2 matching over 11 bases. The CDR3 sequence is 16 residues long. V shed 4 bases, J shed 0 bases, and the junction held 3 bases outside the gene matches. From germline, CDR1 is LNHDA and CDR2 SQIVND (reference sequence). The CDR3 sequence: CASSSRLAGSTDTQYF. The CDR3 DNA is TGTGCCAGTAGTAGTAGACTAGCGGGGAGCACAGATACGCAGTATTTT.

This clone has more than one count but fewer than ten. The genes are TRBV18 and TRBJ1-6, with 9 positions matching TRBD1. V lost 0 bases and J lost 7; bases outside the gene matches: 4. The CDR3 contains 16 residues. CDR1 is KGHSH and CDR2 is LQKENI in the germline V gene. Written as DNA, the CDR3 is TGTGCCAGCTCACCACCGGGACAGGGAGACAATTCACCCCTCCACTTT. Residues: CASSPPGQGDNSPLHF.

V gene TRBV27 combines with J gene TRBJ2-7, with 9 nucleotides matching TRBD2. CDR3 size: 14 residues. Germline CDR1 and CDR2: MNHEY and SMNVEV (reference sequence). Unmatched junction bases numbered 5, after V lost 2 bases and J lost 6 bases. The CDR3 DNA follows: TGTGCCAGCAGTTTACTCGCGGGAGGGTTCGAGCAGTACTTC. Translation gives CASSLLAGGFEQYF.

The V gene is TRBV10-3, the J gene TRBJ1-2, with 8 bases lining up with TRBD1. Germline V lookup: CDR1 ENHRY, CDR2 SYGVKD. The CDR3 spans 13 residues. The J segment lost 2 bases and the V segment lost 10 bases, leaving 6 bases of the junction unmatched. The chain's CDR3 is CATEDRENYGYTF. The CDR3 nucleotides are TGTGCCACTGAGGACAGGGAAAACTATGGCTACACCTTC.